Presented here are 16 T cell receptor beta chains from one specimen sequenced in a study of blood T cell repertoires in COVID-19. Measured with immunoSEQ multiplex PCR; TCRdb has only the in-frame clones, and not every one. The sample shows 56,000 or so clones, 80% to 90% of them seen only once. Sequencing was carried out using peripheral blood. All receptors come from a human donor in a cohort sampled during active COVID-19.

V gene TRBV7-9 combines with J gene TRBJ2-7; weak D call: TRBD1 (6 bases). V lost 4 bases and J 2 bases, leaving 12 bases between the germline ends. The CDR3 covers 14 residues. Germline V gives CDR1 SEHNR, CDR2 FQNEAQ (reference sequence). This chain's CDR3 is CASSSNRVPYEQYF. The DNA of the CDR3 is TGTGCCAGCAGCTCCAACAGGGTTCCCTACGAGCAGTACTTC.

V and J are TRBV3-1 (or the pseudogene TRBV3-2) and TRBJ2-2; TRBD2 agrees at 8 bases. Trimming at V came to 1 base and at J to 1 base, leaving 8 bases not matched to a gene. The V gene's germline CDR1 is LGHDT and CDR2 YNNKEL (reference sequence). The CDR3 contains 18 residues. The CDR3 DNA is TGTGCCAGCAGCCAAGGTCTAAGCGGGGGCCAGAACACCGGGGAGCTGTTTTTT. Protein sequence: CASSQGLSGGQNTGELFF.

The chain recombines TRBV5-1 with TRBJ2-1; 8 bases are shared with TRBD1. CDR1 is SGHRS, CDR2 YFSETQ, per germline. V was pared by 0 bases and J by 2 bases, with 4 bases of the junction left unmatched. The CDR3 sequence is 16 residues long. CDR3 loop: CASSLGGTGPYNEQFF. The CDR3 DNA reads TGCGCCAGCAGCTTGGGAGGGACAGGTCCCTACAATGAGCAGTTCTTC.

This clone was recorded once. The genes are TRBV11-2 and TRBJ2-7, with 8 bases matching TRBD2. The V gene end was trimmed by 1 base and the J gene end by 3 bases; junction bases not matched to a gene: 5. There are 15 residues in the CDR3. The germline gives CDR1 SGHAT, CDR2 FQNNGV. The chain's CDR3 is CASSLVAGGYYEQYF. DNA for the CDR3: TGTGCCAGCAGCTTAGTCGCGGGGGGATACTACGAGCAGTACTTC.

V and J are TRBV5-6 and TRBJ2-7; 10 nucleotides line up with TRBD2. The CDR3 loop spans 14 amino acids. Per the germline V gene, CDR1 is SGHDT and CDR2 is YYEEEE. J gave up 3 bases and V 4 bases, and 4 bases lay outside the gene matches. CDR3: CASSLLAGVYEQYF. The CDR3 DNA follows: TGTGCCAGCAGCCTCCTAGCGGGGGTCTACGAGCAGTACTTC.

The V gene is TRBV29-1, the J gene TRBJ2-3; D call uncertain. The V and J ends lost 4 bases and 3 bases respectively, with 14 bases between them. Germline V gene data show CDR1 as SQVTM and CDR2 as ANQGSEA. The length of the CDR3 is 14 residues. CDR3 sequence reads: CSVGARKRTDTQYF. DNA of the CDR3: TGCAGCGTTGGGGCCAGGAAACGAACAGATACGCAGTATTTT.

The chain couples TRBV6-2 or TRBV6-3 to TRBJ2-5, with 8 bases identical to TRBD1. Germline CDR1 MNHEY, CDR2 SVGEGT. This CDR3 comprises 17 residues. The V gene end was trimmed by 6 bases and the J gene end by 4 bases; junction bases not matched to a gene: 16. This CDR3 is CASRPKQGVRRIETQYF. CDR3 sequence (DNA): TGTGCCAGCAGACCTAAACAGGGGGTAAGGAGGATAGAGACCCAGTACTTC.

This clone was recorded only once. The V gene is TRBV19, the J gene TRBJ1-5; maybe TRBD1 (5 bases). The CDR3 has 14 amino acids. Trimming stripped 5 bases from V and 2 bases from J, with 10 bases between. Germline values: CDR1 LNHDA, CDR2 SQIVND (reference sequence). The CDR3 spells CASSAQQGNQPQHF. The CDR3 nucleotides read TGTGCCAGTAGTGCCCAACAGGGCAATCAGCCCCAGCATTTT.

Here the CDR3 DNA reads TGTGCCAGCAGTGTGCAGGGACAAGAGACCCAGTACTTC. Translating gives CASSVQGQETQYF. J is TRBJ2-5 and V is TRBV2; D perhaps matches TRBD1 (5 bases). V was trimmed by 4 bases and J by 2 bases, leaving 8 bases between them. The germline gives CDR1 SNHLY, CDR2 FYNNEI. The CDR3 spans 13 residues.

The chain recombines TRBV6-2 or TRBV6-3 with TRBJ2-1; D is perhaps TRBD1 (5 bases). The CDR3 loop spans 13 amino acids. Germline CDR1 MNHEY, CDR2 SVGEGT. V lost 2 bases to trimming and J lost 5 bases, with 7 bases between them. The CDR3 region has the DNA TGTGCCAGCAGTTACGGGGCTAACAATGAGCAGTTCTTC. Its translation: CASSYGANNEQFF.

The V and J genes are TRBV9 and TRBJ1-1; D not resolved. Germline V gene lookup returns CDR1 SGDLS and CDR2 YYNGEE. V lost 0 bases and J 1 base, leaving 10 bases between the germline ends. The CDR3 is 15 amino acids. CDR3 DNA: TGTGCCAGCAGCGTAGGTAGACACAAGAACACTGAAGCTTTCTTT. It codes for CASSVGRHKNTEAFF.

V is TRBV27 and J is TRBJ2-3; the match to TRBD2 covers 12 bases. The junction had 9 bases not matched to a gene; V was cut back by 5 bases and J by 6 bases. Germline CDR1 and CDR2: MNHEY and SMNVEV (reference sequence). This CDR3 has 16 residues. CDR3 nucleotide sequence: TGTGCCAGCAGTGGACCTAGCGGGGGGGCACTGGATACGCAGTATTTT. Protein sequence: CASSGPSGGALDTQYF.

The chain recombines TRBV5-1 with TRBJ1-2, with TRBD1 identical over 8 bases. With 5 bases clipped from V and 2 bases from J, the junction kept 8 bases outside the gene matches. Germline V gene data show CDR1 as SGHRS and CDR2 as YFSETQ. This CDR3 is built from 15 residues. CDR3: CASRTGQGTNYGYTF. Here the CDR3 DNA reads TGCGCCAGCAGGACCGGACAGGGAACCAACTATGGCTACACCTTC.

The chain couples TRBV13 to TRBJ1-6, with D perhaps matching TRBD1 (6 bases). Trimming pared 5 bases from V and 7 bases from J, leaving 12 bases between. Per the germline V gene, CDR1 is PRHDT and CDR2 is FYEKMQ (reference sequence). This CDR3 is 14 amino acids long. The CDR3 spells CASSPDTGNSPLHF. In DNA, the CDR3 is TGTGCCAGCAGCCCAGATACAGGGAATTCACCCCTCCACTTT.

This chain connects TRBV5-1 to TRBJ1-3, with TRBD1 as a possible D gene (5 bases). V lost 4 bases to trimming and J lost 0 bases, with 11 bases between them. The germline V gene has CDR1 SGHRS and CDR2 YFSETQ. CDR3 length equals 15 residues. The CDR3 sequence: CASSLGESSGNTIYF. The CDR3 DNA reads TGCGCCAGCAGCCTGGGGGAGAGCTCTGGAAACACCATATATTTT. Looking up the rest from reference TRBV5-1 and TRBJ1-3 gives the full variable domain: KAGVTQTPRYLIKTRGQQVTLSCSPISGHRSVSWYQQTPGQGLQFLFEYFSETQRNKGNFPGRFSGRQFSNSRSEMNVSTLELGDSALYLCASSLGESSGNTIYFGEGSWLTVV.

This rearrangement joins TRBV18 to TRBJ1-3, with no clear D. The CDR3 is 15 residues long. CDR1 and CDR2 from the germline V gene are KGHSH and LQKENI. V shed 3 bases and J shed 2 bases, with 11 bases lying between them. The CDR3 region is CASSPTNGAGNTIYF. CDR3 coding DNA: TGTGCCAGCTCACCGACGAACGGGGCTGGAAACACCATATATTTT. The full variable domain, its missing parts supplied by reference TRBV18 and TRBJ1-3, is NAGVMQNPRHLVRRRGQEARLRCSPMKGHSHVYWYRQLPEEGLKFMVYLQKENIIDESGMPKERFSAEFPKEGPSILRIQQVVRGDSAAYFCASSPTNGAGNTIYFGEGSWLTVV.